This T cell receptor beta chain stems from a study of blood T cells in healthy people across ages. Primed by a sample-barcoded 5' primer and a J-beta primer mix, a second PCR proceeded for about 6 to 12 cycles. TCRdb used MiXCR to reprocess the 5' RACE reads, holding one entry per CDR3 protein. Altogether about 640,000 distinct CDR3 sequences are present, around 54% being singletons, with the ten largest covering approximately 37%. The CDR3 sequence is 14 residues long. V was shortened by 4 bases and J by 10 bases, with 18 bases between the two germline ends. The germline V gene has CDR1 SGHDT and CDR2 YYEEEE. In this sample, this clonotype turned up once. Its antigen is unidentified. General study results and limits: The study found TCR beta diversity correlated strongly with naive T cell percentage. It was not known whether donors were CMV positive (a possible confounder of expanded clonotype changes). Diversity was estimated from one million T cells, and these estimates were considered underestimates.

Healthy Caucasian individuals from Russia aged about 6 to 95 were enrolled as donors. The chain is built from TRBV5-6 and TRBJ2-1; D is ambiguous. The TCR originated in a man between 60 and 75 years old in good health. Material: blood. DNA of the CDR3: TGTGCCAGCAGCCCACCGCTAGGTTCATTAGAGCAGTTCTTC. Residues: CASSPPLGSLEQFF.